This TCR beta chain came from a study of cytomegalovirus exposure and HLA in healthy donors. Of note for this clone: Its antigen is not identified.

PCR involved 60 Vbeta and 13 Jbeta primers. The table came from immunoSEQ multiplex PCR; TCRdb's copy has only in-frame clones and leaves some out. This sample has approximately 150,000 clones, with 81% found just once. Study-wide points: When analyzed later, a missense DCLRE1C variant was found to be linked to TCR beta V- and J-gene trimming.

Germline CDR1 and CDR2: SGHRS and YFSETQ. CDR3 length: 14 amino acids. The J segment lost 3 bases and the V segment lost 4 bases, leaving 7 bases of the junction unmatched. Sequencing was carried out using PBMCs. V gene TRBV5-1 combines with J gene TRBJ2-7; 7 positions agree with TRBD1. The TCR comes from a man aged 50-60 years in good health and CMV-seropositive. The CDR3 region is CASSLFRTGYEQYF. The DNA for the CDR3 is TGCGCCAGCAGCCTCTTTCGGACAGGCTACGAGCAGTACTTC.